The clone carrying this T cell receptor (beta chain) has a handful of counts. The CDR3 has 14 amino acids. Trimming shortened V by 1 base and J by 6 bases, and 10 bases separated the two germline ends. Germline V gene data show CDR1 as LGHNA and CDR2 as YSLEER. This entry belongs to a study of T cells in Graves' hyperthyroidism and ophthalmopathy. Patients affected by ophthalmopathy presented a Clinical Activity Score of at least 3, a NOSPECS grade of at least 4, and disease duration below 3 months. Template material for amplifying TCR beta CDR3 regions consisted of RNA transcripts. The TCR CDR3 was amplified in a first-round RT-PCR using the HTBI primer set. TCRdb re-called the multiplex PCR reads with MiXCR, one entry per CDR3 protein. The sample has about 530,000 distinct CDR3 sequences; roughly 18% are singletons.

This receptor was identified in a woman aged 18-29 years with Graves' ophthalmopathy. The material sequenced was blood. The chain uses TRBV4-3 and TRBJ1-5; D gene unclear. CDR3 protein: CASSQAALGQPQHF. DNA for the CDR3: TGCGCCAGCAGCCAAGCAGCACTCGGTCAGCCCCAGCATTTT.